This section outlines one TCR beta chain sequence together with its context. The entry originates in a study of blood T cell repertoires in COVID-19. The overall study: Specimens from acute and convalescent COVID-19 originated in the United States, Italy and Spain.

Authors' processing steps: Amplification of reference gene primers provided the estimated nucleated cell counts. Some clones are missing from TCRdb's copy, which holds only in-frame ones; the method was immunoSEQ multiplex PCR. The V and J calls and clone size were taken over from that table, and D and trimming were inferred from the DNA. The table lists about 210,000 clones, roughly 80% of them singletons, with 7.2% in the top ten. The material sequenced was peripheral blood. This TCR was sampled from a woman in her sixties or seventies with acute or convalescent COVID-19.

The CDR3 nucleotides are TGTGCCAGCAGTTTTATGGTCTCAGTGAAACAGTTCTTC. Residues: CASSFMVSVKQFF. The genes are TRBV12-3 or TRBV12-4 and TRBJ2-1; D is unclear. Trimming took 3 bases from V and 13 from J, leaving 16 bases between them. The CDR3 extends over 13 amino acids.